The 4 T cell receptor beta chains below come from one sample, sequenced in a study of blood T cell repertoires in COVID-19. Some clones are missing from TCRdb's copy, which holds only in-frame ones; the method was immunoSEQ multiplex PCR. The sample yields some 220,000 clones, 80% seen once. Sequences were obtained from peripheral blood. The receptors were sampled from a woman between 70 and 85 years old with acute or convalescent COVID-19.

This clone was recorded once. The rearrangement links TRBV5-1 to TRBJ2-5; the D gene is possibly TRBD2 (5 bases). The CDR3 spans 17 residues. The V end was cut by 4 bases, the J end by 4 bases, with 23 bases between. Germline loops: CDR1 SGHRS, CDR2 YFSETQ. CDR3 coding DNA: TGCGCCAGCAGCCAAACACGACTGAGGGCCGGAGGAGAGACCCAGTACTTC. Translated: CASSQTRLRAGGETQYF. The entire variable domain, with the rest obtained from reference TRBV5-1 and TRBJ2-5, is as follows: KAGVTQTPRYLIKTRGQQVTLSCSPISGHRSVSWYQQTPGQGLQFLFEYFSETQRNKGNFPGRFSGRQFSNSRSEMNVSTLELGDSALYLCASSQTRLRAGGETQYFGPGTRLLVL.

V usage is TRBV9 and J usage is TRBJ2-5; a possible D gene is TRBD1 (6 bases). CDR3 size: 15 residues. Trimming removed 3 bases at V and 4 bases at J, with 16 bases between. Germline CDR1 reads SGDLS; CDR2 reads YYNGEE. The CDR3 nucleotides are TGTGCCAGCAGCGCCCACAGGGAGACGGGAGAGACCCAGTACTTC. This sequence encodes CASSAHRETGETQYF.

This rearrangement joins TRBV24-1 to TRBJ2-1, with D perhaps TRBD2 (6 bases). There are 16 residues in the CDR3. V dropped 3 bases and J dropped 0 bases, with 11 bases sitting between them. CDR1 is KGHDR and CDR2 is SFDVKD in the germline V gene. The CDR3 nucleotides are TGTGCCACCAGTGATGTAACTAGCATCTCCTACAATGAGCAGTTCTTC. This encodes CATSDVTSISYNEQFF.

The CDR3 is CASSAGFKGTYEQYF. The CDR3 DNA is TGTGCCAGCAGTGCAGGGTTTAAGGGGACCTACGAGCAGTACTTC. The chain links TRBV27 to TRBJ2-7, with D possibly matching TRBD1 (5 bases). The CDR3 has 15 residues. Trimming stripped 5 bases from V and 2 bases from J, with 16 bases between. Germline V lookup: CDR1 MNHEY, CDR2 SMNVEV (reference sequence).